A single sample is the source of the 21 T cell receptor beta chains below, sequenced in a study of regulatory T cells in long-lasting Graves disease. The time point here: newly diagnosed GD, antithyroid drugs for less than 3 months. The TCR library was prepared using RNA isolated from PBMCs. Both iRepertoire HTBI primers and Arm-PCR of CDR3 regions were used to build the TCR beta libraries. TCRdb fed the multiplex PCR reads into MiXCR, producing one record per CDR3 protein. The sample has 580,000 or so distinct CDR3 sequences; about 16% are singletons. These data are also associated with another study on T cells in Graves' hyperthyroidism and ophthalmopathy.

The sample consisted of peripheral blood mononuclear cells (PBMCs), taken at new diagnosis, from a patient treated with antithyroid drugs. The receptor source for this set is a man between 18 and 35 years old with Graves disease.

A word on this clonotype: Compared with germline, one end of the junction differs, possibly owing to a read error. The CDR3 region has the DNA TGTGCCAGCAGCGTGACTAGCGGGAGAAATAATGAGCAGTTCTTC. Protein product: CASSVTSGRNNEQFF. The chain uses TRBV5-1 and TRBJ2-1; 12 bases map to TRBD2. Germline CDR1 SGHRS, CDR2 YFSETQ. This CDR3 is 15 amino acids long.

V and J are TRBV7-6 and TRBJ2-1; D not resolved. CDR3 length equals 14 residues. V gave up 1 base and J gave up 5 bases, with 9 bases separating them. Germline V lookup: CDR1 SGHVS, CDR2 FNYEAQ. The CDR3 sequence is CASSLGGVNNEQFF. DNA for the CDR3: TGTGCCAGCAGCTTAGGCGGCGTAAACAATGAGCAGTTCTTC.

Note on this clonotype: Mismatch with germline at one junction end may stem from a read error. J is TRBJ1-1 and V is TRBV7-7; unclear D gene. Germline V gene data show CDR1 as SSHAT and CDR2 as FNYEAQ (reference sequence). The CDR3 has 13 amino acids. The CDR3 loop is CASSLYEWSEAFF. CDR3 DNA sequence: TGTGCTAGCAGCTTATACGAATGGTCTGAAGCTTTCTTT.

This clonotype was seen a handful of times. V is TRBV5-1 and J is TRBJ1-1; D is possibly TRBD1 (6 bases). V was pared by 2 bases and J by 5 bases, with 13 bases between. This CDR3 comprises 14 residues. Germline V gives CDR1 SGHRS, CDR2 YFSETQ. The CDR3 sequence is CASSLRTADTEAFF. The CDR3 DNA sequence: TGCGCCAGCAGCTTAAGGACAGCCGATACTGAAGCTTTCTTT. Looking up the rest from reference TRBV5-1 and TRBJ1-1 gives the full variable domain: KAGVTQTPRYLIKTRGQQVTLSCSPISGHRSVSWYQQTPGQGLQFLFEYFSETQRNKGNFPGRFSGRQFSNSRSEMNVSTLELGDSALYLCASSLRTADTEAFFGQGTRLTVV.

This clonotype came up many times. The CDR3 is CSASRQGDSSEAFF. The CDR3 DNA follows: TGCAGTGCTAGTAGGCAGGGAGACTCCTCTGAAGCTTTCTTT. The rearrangement uses TRBV20-1 and TRBJ1-1; D may be TRBD1 (5 bases). CDR1 is DFQATT, CDR2 SNEGSKA, per germline (reference sequence). This CDR3 contains 14 residues. V was pared by 3 bases and J by 6 bases, with 17 bases between.

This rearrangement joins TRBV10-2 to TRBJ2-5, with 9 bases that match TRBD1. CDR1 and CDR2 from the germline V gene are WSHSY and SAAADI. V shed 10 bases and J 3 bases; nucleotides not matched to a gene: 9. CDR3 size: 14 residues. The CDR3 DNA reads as TGCGCCACACACAACCGGGACAGGGAAGAGACCCAGTACTTC. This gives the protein CATHNRDREETQYF.

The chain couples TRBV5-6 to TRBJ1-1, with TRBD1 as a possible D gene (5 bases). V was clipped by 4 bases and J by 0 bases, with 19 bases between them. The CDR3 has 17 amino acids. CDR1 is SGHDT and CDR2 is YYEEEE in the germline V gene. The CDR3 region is CASSTLFGAGLNTEAFF. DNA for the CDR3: TGTGCCAGCAGCACCCTGTTTGGTGCAGGGCTGAACACTGAAGCTTTCTTT.

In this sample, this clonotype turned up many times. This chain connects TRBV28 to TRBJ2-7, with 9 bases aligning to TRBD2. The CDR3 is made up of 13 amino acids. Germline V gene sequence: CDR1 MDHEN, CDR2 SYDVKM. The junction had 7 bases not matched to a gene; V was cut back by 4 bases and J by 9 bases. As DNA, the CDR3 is TGTGCCAGCAGTTCGGGACTAGCTACTACGCAGTACTTC. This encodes CASSSGLATTQYF.

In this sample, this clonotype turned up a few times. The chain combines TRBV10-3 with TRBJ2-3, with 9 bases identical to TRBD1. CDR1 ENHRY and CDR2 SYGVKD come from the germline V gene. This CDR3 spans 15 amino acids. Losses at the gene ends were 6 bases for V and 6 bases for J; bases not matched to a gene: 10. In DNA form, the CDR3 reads TGTGCCATCAGCTTCCCGGGACAGGGAGAGGATACGCAGTATTTT. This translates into CAISFPGQGEDTQYF.

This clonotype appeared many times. The chain's CDR3 is CASSPLSREGGDTQYF. The CDR3 DNA is TGTGCCAGCAGCCCCCTGTCGCGGGAGGGTGGGGATACGCAGTATTTT. V and J are TRBV13 and TRBJ2-3; 9 bases fit TRBD2. The CDR3 runs 16 residues. Trimming at V came to 5 bases and at J to 6 bases, leaving 12 bases not matched to a gene. Germline assignment: CDR1 PRHDT and CDR2 FYEKMQ (reference sequence). Supplemented by reference TRBV13 and TRBJ2-3, the full variable domain reads AAGVIQSPRHLIKEKRETATLKCYPIPRHDTVYWYQQGPGQDPQFLISFYEKMQSDKGSIPDRFSAQQFSDYHSELNMSSLELGDSALYFCASSPLSREGGDTQYFGPGTRLTVL.

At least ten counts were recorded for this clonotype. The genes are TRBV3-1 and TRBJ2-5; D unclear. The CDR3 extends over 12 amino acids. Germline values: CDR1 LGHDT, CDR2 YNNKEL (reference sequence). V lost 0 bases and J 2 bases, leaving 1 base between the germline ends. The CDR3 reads CASSQDQETQYF. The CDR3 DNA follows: TGTGCCAGCAGCCAAGATCAAGAGACCCAGTACTTC.

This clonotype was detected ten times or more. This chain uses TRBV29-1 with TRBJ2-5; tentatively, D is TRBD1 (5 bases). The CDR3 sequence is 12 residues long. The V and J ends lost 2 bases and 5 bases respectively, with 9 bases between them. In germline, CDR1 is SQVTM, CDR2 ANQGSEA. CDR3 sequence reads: CSVERSGETQYF. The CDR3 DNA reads TGCAGCGTTGAAAGATCAGGGGAGACCCAGTACTTC.

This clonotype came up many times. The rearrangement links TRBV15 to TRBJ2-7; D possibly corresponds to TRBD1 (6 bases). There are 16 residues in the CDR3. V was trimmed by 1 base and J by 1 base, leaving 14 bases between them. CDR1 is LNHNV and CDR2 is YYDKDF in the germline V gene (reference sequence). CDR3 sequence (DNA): TGTGCCACCAGCAGAGTTTACGGGACACTTTCCTACGAGCAGTACTTC. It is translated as CATSRVYGTLSYEQYF.

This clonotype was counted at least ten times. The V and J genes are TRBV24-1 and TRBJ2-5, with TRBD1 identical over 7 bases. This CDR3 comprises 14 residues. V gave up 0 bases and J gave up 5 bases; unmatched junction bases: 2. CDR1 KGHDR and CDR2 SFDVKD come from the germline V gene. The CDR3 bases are TGTGCCACCAGTGATTTGTCCAGGGGGGAGACCCAGTACTTC. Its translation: CATSDLSRGETQYF.

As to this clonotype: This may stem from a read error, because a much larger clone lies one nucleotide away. This chain's CDR3 is CAPKRVSYNEQFF. The CDR3 DNA reads as TGTGCCCCCAAGCGGGTCTCCTACAATGAGCAGTTCTTC. The chain employs TRBV11-2 and TRBJ2-1; weak D call: TRBD2 (6 bases). The CDR3 consists of 13 residues. Trimming cost V 11 bases and J 0 bases, with 11 bases left between them. Germline values: CDR1 SGHAT, CDR2 FQNNGV.

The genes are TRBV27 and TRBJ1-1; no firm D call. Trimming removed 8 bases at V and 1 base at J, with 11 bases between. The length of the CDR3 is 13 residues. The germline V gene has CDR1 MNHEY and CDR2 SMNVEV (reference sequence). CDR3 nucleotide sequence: TGTGCCAGCCACCCGGGGTGGAACACTGAAGCTTTCTTT. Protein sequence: CASHPGWNTEAFF.

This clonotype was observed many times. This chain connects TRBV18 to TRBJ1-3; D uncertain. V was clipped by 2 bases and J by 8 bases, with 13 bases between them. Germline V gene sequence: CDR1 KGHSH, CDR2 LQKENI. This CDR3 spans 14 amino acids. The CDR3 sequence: CASSPSSEGYTIYF. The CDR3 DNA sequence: TGTGCCAGCTCACCAAGTTCGGAAGGTTACACCATATATTTT.

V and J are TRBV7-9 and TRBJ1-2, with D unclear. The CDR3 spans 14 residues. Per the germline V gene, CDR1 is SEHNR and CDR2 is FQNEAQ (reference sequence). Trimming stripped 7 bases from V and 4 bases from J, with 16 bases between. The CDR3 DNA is TGTGCCAGCACTCGTTCGACTCGAGCCTATGGCTACACCTTC. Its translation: CASTRSTRAYGYTF.

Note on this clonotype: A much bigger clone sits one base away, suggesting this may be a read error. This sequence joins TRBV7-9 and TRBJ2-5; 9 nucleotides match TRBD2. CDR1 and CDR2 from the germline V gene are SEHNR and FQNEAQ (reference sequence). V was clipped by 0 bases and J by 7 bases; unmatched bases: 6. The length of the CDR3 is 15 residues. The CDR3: CASSLASGSRGTQYF. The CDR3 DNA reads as TGTGCCAGCAGCTTAGCTAGCGGGAGCCGGGGGACCCAGTACTTC. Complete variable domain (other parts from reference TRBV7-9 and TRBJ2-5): DTGVSQNPRHKITKRGQNVTFRCDPISEHNRLYWYRQTLGQGPEFLTYFQNEAQLEKSRLLSDRFSAERPKGSFSTLEIQRTEQGDSAMYLCASSLASGSRGTQYFGPGTRLLVL.

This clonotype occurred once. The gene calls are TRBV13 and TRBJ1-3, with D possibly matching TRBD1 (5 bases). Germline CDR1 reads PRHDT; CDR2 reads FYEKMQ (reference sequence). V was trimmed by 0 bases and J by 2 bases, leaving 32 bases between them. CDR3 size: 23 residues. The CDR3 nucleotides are TGTGCCAGCAGCTTAGGCCTAAACAGGCTCCAAGTCGGCTCAGAAATCACTGGAAACACCATATATTTT. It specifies CASSLGLNRLQVGSEITGNTIYF.

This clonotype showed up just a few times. CDR3 in DNA: TGCAGTGCTAGATACGGGAGTTCCTACGAGCAGTACTTC. It codes for CSARYGSSYEQYF. The chain carries TRBV20-1 and TRBJ2-7, with D possibly being TRBD2 (6 bases). V was cut by 2 bases and J by 1 base, with 9 bases left in between. CDR1 is DFQATT, CDR2 SNEGSKA, per germline (reference sequence). This CDR3 contains 13 residues.